Sequencing of this TCR beta chain was carried out in a study of shared clonotypes between healthy human individuals. Across the whole study: Three CD4 naive, three CD4 memory, two CD8 naive and one CD8 memory plate were used per donor. General observations from the study: Clonotype sharing across donors was expected to vary with sequencing depth. The study found lower generation probabilities in non-shared clonotypes than in those shared by all four donors.

Repertoires were generated with immunoSEQ multiplex PCR, while TCRdb's copy carries only in-frame clones and drops some. The data hold 2 million or so clones, with about 94% observed a single time. This CDR3 is 15 amino acids long. Germline V lookup: CDR1 MNHEY, CDR2 SVGAGI. With V trimmed by 6 bases and J by 2 bases, 5 bases remained unmatched. Cells designated naive CD8 were CD45RO-negative and were positively selected for CCR7, with terminally differentiated effector memory CD45RA+ cells excluded. Only Caucasian adults living in Nashville, Tennessee made up the donor group. In the case of this clone: As yet, its antigen is unknown.

The sequence came from a young man in good health. Sequencing was done on a sample of naive CD8+ T cells sorted from blood. The chain is built from TRBV6-5 and TRBJ1-1, with 11 bases identical to TRBD1. DNA of the CDR3: TGTGCCAGCAGACCCGGGACAGGGGGTAACACTGAAGCTTTCTTT. This sequence encodes CASRPGTGGNTEAFF.